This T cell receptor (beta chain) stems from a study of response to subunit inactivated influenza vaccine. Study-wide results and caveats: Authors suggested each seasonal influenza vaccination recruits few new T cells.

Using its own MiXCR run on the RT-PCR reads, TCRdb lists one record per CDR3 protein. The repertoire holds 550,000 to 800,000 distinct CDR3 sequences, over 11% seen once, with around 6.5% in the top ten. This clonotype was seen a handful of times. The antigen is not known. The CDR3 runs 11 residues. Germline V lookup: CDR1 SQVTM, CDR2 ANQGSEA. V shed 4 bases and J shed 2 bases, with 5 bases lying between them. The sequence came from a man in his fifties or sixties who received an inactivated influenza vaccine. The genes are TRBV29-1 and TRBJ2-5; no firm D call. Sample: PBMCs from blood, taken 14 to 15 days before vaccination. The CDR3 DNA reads TGCAGCGTTGCCCCGCAAGAGACCCAGTACTTC. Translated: CSVAPQETQYF.